The 25 T cell receptor beta chains given below trace back to one sample, sequenced in a study of cytomegalovirus exposure and HLA in healthy donors. The repertoire was sequenced with immunoSEQ multiplex PCR; TCRdb's copy has only in-frame clones and lacks some. This table has about 160,000 clones, about 89% appearing once. Sequenced material: PBMCs. The source is a woman under 30 in good health and CMV-seropositive.

V usage is TRBV6-5 and J usage is TRBJ2-2, with 11 nucleotides matching TRBD1. Germline V CDR1 and CDR2: MNHEY, SVGAGI. V trimming: 4 bases; J trimming: 10 bases; junction bases outside the gene matches: 5. This CDR3 comprises 14 residues. CDR3 nucleotide sequence: TGTGCCAGCAGTTCGAGGACAGGGGGCTTGGAGCTGTTTTTT. It codes for CASSSRTGGLELFF.

The sample holds one count of this clone. The chain has TRBV5-1 and TRBJ2-1; 7 bases fit TRBD1. The CDR3 length is 13 residues. In germline, CDR1 is SGHRS, CDR2 YFSETQ. J was trimmed by 4 bases and V by 7 bases; bases with no gene match: 5. The CDR3, as DNA: TGCGCCAGCCGTTGGACAGGTTACAATGAGCAGTTCTTC. Encoded protein: CASRWTGYNEQFF.

The chain couples TRBV6-5 to TRBJ1-2; D remains unclear. The germline CDR1 and CDR2 sequences are MNHEY and SVGAGI. CDR3 size: 15 residues. V was trimmed by 0 bases and J by 4 bases, leaving 12 bases between them. For the CDR3, the DNA is TGTGCCAGCAGTTACTCGAAGGGAGAGGGCTATGGCTACACCTTC. It codes for CASSYSKGEGYGYTF.

J is TRBJ2-3 and V is TRBV4-2; 12 nucleotides match TRBD2. Germline trimming cut 4 bases from V and 2 bases from J; bases unmatched to any gene: 16. Per germline, CDR1 LGHNA and CDR2 YNFKEQ. The length of the CDR3 is 20 residues. The CDR3 loop reads CASSPETSGGLLNYTDTQYF. The CDR3 DNA is TGTGCCAGCAGCCCCGAGACTAGCGGGGGTTTGTTAAACTACACAGATACGCAGTATTTT.

V is TRBV19 and J is TRBJ2-5; 9 bases map to TRBD1. V lost 5 bases and J lost 5; bases outside the gene matches: 9. Germline V gene lookup returns CDR1 LNHDA and CDR2 SQIVND (reference sequence). This CDR3 has 15 amino acids. Here the CDR3 reads CASSARDRETETQYF. DNA for the CDR3: TGTGCCAGTAGTGCCCGGGACAGGGAAACGGAGACCCAGTACTTC.

The V call is TRBV4-1, the J call TRBJ2-1; 7 bases line up with TRBD2. The CDR3 consists of 16 residues. Germline CDR1 MGHRA, CDR2 YSYEKL. V lost 0 bases, J lost 9 bases, and 11 bases stayed unmatched. DNA of the CDR3: TGCGCCAGCAGCCAAGAAAGGGCGGGAGTATTCAGTGAGCAGTTCTTC. It specifies CASSQERAGVFSEQFF.

The rearrangement links TRBV19 to TRBJ1-5; TRBD1 agrees at 9 bases. Germline lookup yields CDR1 LNHDA and CDR2 SQIVND (reference sequence). J lost 7 bases, V lost 3 bases, and 7 bases had no gene match. This CDR3 comprises 15 residues. CDR3: CASSITGTGYQPQHF. CDR3 DNA: TGTGCCAGTAGTATTACCGGGACAGGGTACCAGCCCCAGCATTTT.

This clone was recorded only once. The chain couples TRBV10-3 to TRBJ2-3; D unclear. The V end lost 8 bases, the J end lost 1 base, and 4 bases lay between the germline ends. Per germline, CDR1 ENHRY and CDR2 SYGVKD. The CDR3 has 11 amino acids. CDR3 loop: CAIGGTDTQYF. In nucleotides, the CDR3 is TGTGCCATCGGAGGCACAGATACGCAGTATTTT.

V usage is TRBV14 and J usage is TRBJ1-2; TRBD1 is a possible D gene (6 bases). V lost 4 bases and J lost 8, with 14 bases in between. CDR1 and CDR2 (germline): SGHDN, FVKESK. This CDR3 comprises 13 residues. The CDR3 DNA follows: TGTGCCAGCAGCCGTGGGACACCGTGGGGCTACACCTTC. Translating gives CASSRGTPWGYTF. Full variable domain (remainder filled in from reference TRBV14 and TRBJ1-2): EAGVTQFPSHSVIEKGQTVTLRCDPISGHDNLYWYRRVMGKEIKFLLHFVKESKQDESGMPNNRFLAERTGGTYSTLKVQPAELEDSGVYFCASSRGTPWGYTFGSGTRLTVV.

This chain connects TRBV18 to TRBJ2-5; 9 bases are shared with TRBD1. The CDR3 loop spans 15 amino acids. Per the germline V gene, CDR1 is KGHSH and CDR2 is LQKENI. The V segment lost 3 bases and the J segment 4 bases; nucleotides outside the gene matches: 6. The CDR3, as DNA: TGTGCCAGCTCACCCACCGGGACAGGGCGAGAGACCCAGTACTTC. It specifies CASSPTGTGRETQYF.

This rearrangement joins TRBV5-1 to TRBJ1-2; 8 positions match TRBD1. This CDR3 comprises 15 residues. Germline V gene sequence: CDR1 SGHRS, CDR2 YFSETQ. V gave up 4 bases and J gave up 7 bases; unmatched junction bases: 12. As DNA, the CDR3 is TGCGCCAGCAGCGAACGGACAGGGCAAGGAGGTGGCTACACCTTC. Amino acids: CASSERTGQGGGYTF.

In this sample, this clone turned up a few times. CDR3 protein: CAWEDRANYGYTF. In DNA form, the CDR3 reads TGTGCCTGGGAGGACAGAGCTAACTATGGCTACACCTTC. V gene TRBV30 combines with J gene TRBJ1-2; TRBD1 might be the D (6 bases). Trimming took 5 bases from V and 0 from J, leaving 10 bases between them. Germline V gene data show CDR1 as GTSNPN and CDR2 as SVGIG (reference sequence). The CDR3 totals 13 residues.

The genes are TRBV28 and TRBJ2-5, with a tentative D call TRBD1 (6 bases). The CDR3 loop spans 12 amino acids. CDR1 is MDHEN, CDR2 SYDVKM, per germline. V was trimmed by 7 bases and J by 2 bases, leaving 8 bases between them. The CDR3 bases are TGTGCCAGCAAAGACAGGCAAGAGACCCAGTACTTC. It is translated as CASKDRQETQYF.

The chain carries TRBV28 and TRBJ1-5, with 7 nucleotides matching TRBD1. The CDR3 covers 15 residues. V shed 0 bases, J shed 6 bases, and the junction held 5 bases outside the gene matches. The V gene's germline CDR1 is MDHEN and CDR2 SYDVKM. The CDR3 DNA sequence: TGTGCCAGCAGTTTATGGGACCAGGGGGTTCAGCCCCAGCATTTT. This translates into CASSLWDQGVQPQHF.

V is TRBV29-1 and J is TRBJ1-2; D is possibly TRBD1 (6 bases). The V end was cut by 4 bases, the J end by 6 bases, with 9 bases between. CDR1 and CDR2 (germline): SQVTM, ANQGSEA. This CDR3 is built from 11 residues. The CDR3 reads CSVARGHGYTF. In nucleotides, the CDR3 is TGCAGCGTTGCCAGGGGCCATGGCTACACCTTC. The full variable domain, rest sourced from reference TRBV29-1 and TRBJ1-2, is SAVISQKPSRDICQRGTSLTIQCQVDSQVTMMFWYRQQPGQSLTLIATANQGSEATYESGFVIDKFPISRPNLTFSTLTVSNMSPEDSSIYLCSVARGHGYTFGSGTRLTVV.

This chain uses TRBV2 with TRBJ1-5; TRBD1 might be the D (5 bases). The CDR3 is 14 residues long. From germline, CDR1 is SNHLY and CDR2 FYNNEI. V shed 5 bases and J shed 4 bases, with 12 bases lying between them. The CDR3 DNA sequence: TGTGCCAGCAGTTCAGACAGCCGAAATCAGCCCCAGCATTTT. It yields the protein CASSSDSRNQPQHF.

The rearrangement links TRBV11-2 to TRBJ2-4; no clear D gene. V lost 5 bases to trimming and J lost 6 bases, with 11 bases between them. This CDR3 has 13 amino acids. From germline, CDR1 is SGHAT and CDR2 FQNNGV. This CDR3 reads CASSPRFINIQYF. CDR3 sequence (DNA): TGTGCCAGCAGCCCTAGATTCATAAACATTCAGTACTTC.

The chain uses TRBV6-1 and TRBJ2-7; D is perhaps TRBD2 (5 bases). The length of the CDR3 is 14 residues. CDR1 is MNHNS and CDR2 is SASEGT in the germline V gene. With 2 bases removed from V and 6 bases from J, the gap between germline ends came to 14 bases. CDR3 coding DNA: TGTGCCAGCAGTGAACGGACTCGGCACTCCGAGCAGTACTTC. Translating it yields CASSERTRHSEQYF.

The chain is built from TRBV5-1 and TRBJ1-2, with D possibly matching TRBD1 (5 bases). CDR3 size: 17 residues. The germline CDR1 and CDR2 sequences are SGHRS and YFSETQ. V was cut by 0 bases and J by 2 bases, with 17 bases left in between. This chain's CDR3 is CASSLGPRQGVNYGYTF. CDR3 in DNA: TGCGCCAGCAGCTTGGGCCCGCGGCAGGGTGTCAACTATGGCTACACCTTC.

This rearrangement joins TRBV27 to TRBJ2-1; 9 nucleotides line up with TRBD2. The CDR3 extends over 16 amino acids. Looked up from germline, CDR1 is MNHEY and CDR2 is SMNVEV (reference sequence). Losses at the gene ends were 6 bases for V and 3 bases for J; bases not matched to a gene: 9. The CDR3 is CASSRIAGDLYNEQFF. Written as DNA, the CDR3 is TGTGCCAGCAGCCGAATAGCGGGAGACCTCTACAATGAGCAGTTCTTC.

This clone was detected a few times. V gene TRBV7-9 combines with J gene TRBJ2-7, with D tentatively TRBD1 (6 bases). This CDR3 has 14 residues. Germline V gene sequence: CDR1 SEHNR, CDR2 FQNEAQ (reference sequence). Deletions cut 2 bases from V and 2 bases from J, with 10 bases between. The CDR3 spells CASSLTDSPYEQYF. DNA for the CDR3: TGTGCCAGCAGCTTAACGGACAGTCCCTACGAGCAGTACTTC.

The chain employs TRBV28 and TRBJ2-7; D possibly corresponds to TRBD2 (6 bases). Germline V lookup: CDR1 MDHEN, CDR2 SYDVKM. This CDR3 comprises 14 residues. The V and J ends lost 5 bases and 3 bases respectively, with 14 bases between them. The CDR3 is CASSPGTLNYEQYF. CDR3 sequence (DNA): TGTGCCAGCAGTCCAGGGACTCTTAACTACGAGCAGTACTTC.

The V call is TRBV2, the J call TRBJ2-5; possibly TRBD1 for D (5 bases). Germline V CDR1 and CDR2: SNHLY, FYNNEI. The CDR3 is 13 residues long. V was trimmed by 4 bases and J by 7 bases, leaving 13 bases between them. The CDR3 sequence: CASSGGAVGTQYF. As DNA, the CDR3 is TGTGCCAGCAGTGGTGGGGCAGTTGGGACCCAGTACTTC.

For this clone: One junction end does not reproduce the germline sequence, and a read error may be involved. The chain carries TRBV6-5 and TRBJ2-4; no clear D. Germline-derived CDR1 and CDR2 are MNHEY and SVGAGI. The length of the CDR3 is 14 residues. The CDR3, as DNA: TGTGTCAGCAGTTACGGGTTGGGTCGGGACATTCAGTACTTC. It translates to CVSSYGLGRDIQYF.

Concerning this clone: Other DNA sequences within the sample encode an identical CDR3. This sequence joins TRBV9 and TRBJ2-6, with D hard to call. V dropped 4 bases and J dropped 4 bases, with 9 bases sitting between them. This CDR3 spans 14 amino acids. Germline V gives CDR1 SGDLS, CDR2 YYNGEE. DNA for the CDR3: TGTGCCAGCAGCTCGAGGTCCGGGGCCAACGTCCTGACTTTC. This sequence encodes CASSSRSGANVLTF.